These T cell receptor beta chains were read from a single sample in a study of cytomegalovirus exposure and HLA in healthy donors. The protocol was immunoSEQ multiplex PCR, while the TCRdb copy is restricted to in-frame clones and leaves out a portion. The sample shows some 200,000 clones, approximately 80% of them seen only once. Material for sequencing was PBMCs. These receptors were taken from a woman aged 45-65 years in good health and CMV-seronegative. The CDR3 runs from the conserved cysteine through the conserved F or W. Each record gives: V gene, J gene, D gene, clone size, CDR3 protein, CDR3 DNA. D genes are given only for firm matches. The size entry is marked missing in some rows and otherwise reads once, few, many or a size class.

>TRBV5-1|TRBJ2-3|TRBD2|NA
CASSLASPAGGPRTDTQYF
TGCGCCAGCAGCTTGGCCTCTCCAGCGGGAGGCCCTCGCACAGATACGCAGTATTTT
>TRBV7-2|TRBJ2-7|TRBD1|NA
CASSLDHPRTGTYEQYF
TGTGCCAGCAGCTTAGATCACCCTCGGACAGGTACCTACGAGCAGTACTTC
>TRBV28|TRBJ1-1|TRBD1|NA
CASSYRQGIPNTEAFF
TGTGCCAGCAGTTATAGACAGGGAATTCCGAACACTGAAGCTTTCTTT
>TRBV15|TRBJ2-7|NA|NA
CATSRDLGQSSYEQYF
TGTGCCACCAGCAGAGATCTAGGACAGTCCTCCTACGAGCAGTACTTC
>TRBV4-2|TRBJ2-5|NA|few
CASSKADQETQYF
TGTGCCAGCAGCAAAGCGGACCAAGAGACCCAGTACTTC
>TRBV19|TRBJ2-7|TRBD1|NA
CASSNPPTDRGLYEQYF
TGTGCCAGTAGTAATCCCCCGACTGACAGGGGCCTCTACGAGCAGTACTTC
>TRBV27|TRBJ2-7|TRBD2|NA
CASSLYGRGRAHEQYF
TGTGCCAGCAGTTTATACGGCAGAGGGAGGGCCCACGAGCAGTACTTC
>TRBV30|TRBJ1-1|NA|NA
CAGLAGRGTEAFF
TGTGCCGGGTTAGCAGGTAGGGGTACTGAAGCTTTCTTT
>TRBV7-2|TRBJ2-5|NA|few
CASSPLKGSETQYF
TGTGCCAGCAGCCCCTTGAAGGGGTCAGAGACCCAGTACTTC
>TRBV28|TRBJ2-7|NA|NA
CASSLTREQYF
TGTGCCAGCAGTTTAACCAGGGAGCAGTACTTC
>TRBV30|TRBJ1-6|NA|NA
CAWSARQVPSSPLHF
TGTGCCTGGAGCGCCAGACAGGTTCCGAGTTCACCCCTCCACTTT
>TRBV15|TRBJ1-6|TRBD1|NA
CATSRDRGQGAWSPLHF
TGTGCCACCAGCAGAGATCGGGGACAGGGGGCATGGTCACCCCTCCACTTC
>TRBV5-1|TRBJ2-7|NA|NA
CASRIVATGRSGDWNEQYF
TGCGCCAGCAGAATAGTAGCCACAGGGCGGAGCGGGGATTGGAACGAGCAGTACTTC
>TRBV10-3|TRBJ2-1|TRBD1|NA
CAISESGQHNEQFF
TGTGCCATCAGTGAGTCGGGACAGCACAATGAGCAGTTCTTC
>TRBV18|TRBJ1-2|NA|NA
CASSPQEKDGYTF
TGTGCCAGCTCACCACAGGAGAAAGATGGCTACACCTTC
>TRBV9|TRBJ1-6|NA|NA
CASSVTGGNSPLHF
TGTGCCAGCAGCGTAACCGGGGGGAATTCACCCCTCCACTTT
>TRBV19|TRBJ2-3|TRBD1|NA
CASTQGALPSTDTQYF
TGTGCCAGTACCCAGGGGGCACTACCCAGCACAGATACGCAGTATTTT
>TRBV5-1|TRBJ2-2|TRBD2|NA
CASTNSGGSNTGELFF
TGCGCCAGCACGAATAGCGGGGGATCGAACACCGGGGAGCTGTTTTTT
>TRBV10-2|TRBJ1-2|NA|few
CASRGDPASNYGYTF
TGCGCCAGCAGGGGAGACCCAGCCTCTAACTATGGCTACACCTTC
>TRBV2|TRBJ1-1|NA|NA
CASRQRGQTEAFF
TGTGCCAGCAGGCAGCGAGGTCAAACTGAAGCTTTCTTT
>TRBV28|TRBJ2-7|TRBD1|NA
CASVGGRGTGFYEQYF
TGTGCCAGCGTTGGGGGAAGGGGGACAGGGTTTTACGAGCAGTACTTC
>TRBV6-4|TRBJ2-7|TRBD1|NA
CASRDRGPHEQYF
TGTGCCAGCAGAGACAGGGGGCCCCACGAGCAGTACTTC
>TRBV5-4|TRBJ2-1|TRBD2|NA
CASSSGLAGGPSDHEQFF
TGTGCCAGCAGCTCGGGACTAGCGGGAGGGCCCTCAGACCATGAGCAGTTCTTC
>TRBV7-9|TRBJ2-1|TRBD2|NA
CASSLIAGGPGGQFF
TGTGCCAGCAGCTTAATAGCGGGAGGCCCCGGGGGGCAGTTCTTC
>TRBV7-6|TRBJ2-7|TRBD1|NA
CASSSGQGLEQYF
TGTGCCAGCAGCTCCGGACAGGGTCTCGAGCAGTACTTC
>TRBV30|TRBJ1-5|NA|NA
CAWAGTLDQPQHF
TGTGCCTGGGCCGGGACATTAGATCAGCCCCAGCATTTT
>TRBV28|TRBJ2-3|NA|NA
CASSLEGAGDTQYF
TGTGCCAGCAGTTTGGAGGGGGCGGGGGATACGCAGTATTTT
>TRBV7-3|TRBJ2-7|TRBD1|NA
CASSTGQGLEQYF
TGTGCCAGCAGCACGGGACAGGGCCTCGAGCAGTACTTC
>TRBV6-1|TRBJ1-1|TRBD1|NA
CASSDPGQYTEAFF
TGTGCCAGCAGTGATCCGGGACAGTACACTGAAGCTTTCTTT
>TRBV28|TRBJ1-2|TRBD1|NA
CASSDRTGASDYGYTF
TGTGCCAGCAGTGATCGCACAGGGGCCTCTGACTATGGCTACACCTTC
>TRBV28|TRBJ1-2|NA|NA
CASSLVAGSYGYTF
TGTGCCAGCAGTTTAGTGGCGGGGAGCTATGGCTACACCTTC
>TRBV5-5|TRBJ2-3|TRBD1|NA
CASSRTGGSTDTQYF
TGTGCCAGCAGTAGAACAGGGGGGAGCACAGATACGCAGTATTTT
>TRBV4-1|TRBJ2-2|TRBD1|few
CASSQDRGQGFPGELFF
TGCGCCAGCAGCCAAGATCGGGGACAGGGGTTTCCCGGGGAGCTGTTTTTT
>TRBV5-5|TRBJ1-1|TRBD1|NA
CASSSVGGQGAGAFF
TGTGCCAGCAGCTCGGTGGGGGGACAGGGGGCGGGAGCTTTCTTT
>TRBV10-3|TRBJ2-1|TRBD2|once
CAISEASGAYNEQFF
TGTGCCATCAGTGAGGCGAGCGGGGCTTACAATGAGCAGTTCTTC
>TRBV7-6|TRBJ2-7|TRBD1|NA
CASSLGTGQGTYEQYF
TGTGCCAGCAGCTTAGGCACGGGACAGGGAACCTACGAGCAGTACTTC
>TRBV10-3|TRBJ2-7|NA|NA
CAISESAGAGEQYF
TGTGCCATCAGTGAGTCTGCGGGGGCCGGGGAGCAGTACTTC
>TRBV5-1|TRBJ2-3|TRBD2|NA
CASRPTSGGTYTQYF
TGCGCCAGCAGACCTACTAGCGGGGGGACCTATACGCAGTATTTT
>TRBV29-1|TRBJ2-3|TRBD2|NA
CSVGGLAIDTQYF
TGCAGCGTTGGGGGACTAGCGATAGATACGCAGTATTTT
>TRBV7-8|TRBJ2-7|NA|once
CASIPQGGEQYF
TGTGCCAGCATCCCCCAGGGGGGCGAGCAGTACTTC
>TRBV7-6|TRBJ2-1|TRBD1|NA
CASSPRRWTGETYNEQFF
TGTGCCAGCAGCCCAAGAAGGTGGACAGGGGAAACCTACAATGAGCAGTTCTTC
>TRBV7-2|TRBJ2-6|NA|NA
CASSLSPILSGANVLTF
TGTGCCAGCAGCTTAAGCCCAATCCTCTCTGGGGCCAACGTCCTGACTTTC
>TRBV14|TRBJ1-3|TRBD1|NA
CASSQSGGAGPGNTIYF
TGTGCCAGCAGCCAATCAGGGGGCGCCGGTCCTGGAAACACCATATATTTT
>TRBV9|TRBJ1-2|TRBD1|once
CASRTGYGYTF
TGTGCCAGCCGGACAGGGTATGGCTACACCTTC
>TRBV28|TRBJ1-2|TRBD1|NA
CASSSPTLSTGGEDGYTF
TGTGCCAGCAGTTCACCAACCCTGTCCACAGGGGGCGAGGATGGCTACACCTTC
>TRBV2|TRBJ2-7|NA|few
CASSDRIPTYEQYF
TGTGCCAGCAGCGACAGGATCCCTACCTACGAGCAGTACTTC
>TRBV6-1|TRBJ2-7|NA|few
CASIEGRFRYEQYF
TGTGCCAGCATCGAAGGGAGATTTAGGTACGAGCAGTACTTC
>TRBV14|TRBJ2-7|TRBD2|NA
CASSDRDRGLAGVYEQYF
TGTGCCAGCAGCGACCGGGACAGGGGACTAGCGGGAGTCTACGAGCAGTACTTC
>TRBV7-3|TRBJ1-1|NA|few
CASSPGGRNTEAFF
TGTGCCAGCAGCCCCGGGGGGCGGAACACTGAAGCTTTCTTT
>TRBV5-5|TRBJ2-5|NA|NA
CASSLAPRGDQETQYF
TGTGCCAGCAGCTTGGCCCCCAGGGGAGACCAAGAGACCCAGTACTTC
>TRBV4-1|TRBJ1-6|TRBD1|NA
CASSYQDRSLSTDYNSPLHF
TGCGCCAGCAGCTACCAGGACAGGAGTCTCTCGACCGACTATAATTCACCCCTCCACTTT
>TRBV5-1|TRBJ2-7|TRBD2|NA
CASSLARLPSGSFDEQYF
TGCGCCAGCAGCTTGGCTCGATTGCCTAGCGGGAGTTTCGACGAGCAGTACTTC
>TRBV10-3|TRBJ1-1|TRBD1|NA
CAISEWKTGVNTEAFF
TGTGCCATCAGTGAGTGGAAAACAGGGGTAAACACTGAAGCTTTCTTT